This T cell receptor (beta chain) was obtained from a study of T-cell reconstitution after alpha-beta-depleted transplantation in children. Using unique molecular identifiers, the investigators prepared the TCRbeta library. TCRdb passed the PCR reads through MiXCR, listing each CDR3 protein once. The sample gives 55,000 to 70,000 distinct CDR3 sequences, approximately 10% of which show up once; less than 15% is in the top ten. CDR1 is KGHSH and CDR2 is LQKENI in the germline V gene. The CDR3 is 14 amino acids. As regards this clonotype: Its antigen is unknown. A read error may explain this, as a much larger clone is one base away.

Study-wide results and limits: When one year had passed after transplant, most T-cell counts and diversity came from newly produced T cells. Diversity of TCRbeta at day 60 was high in some patients, arising from surviving recipient T cells and thymic progenitors.

This specimen consisted of PBMCs, obtained before TCRalphabeta/CD19-depleted stem cell transplant. The receptor was derived from a boy younger than 18 with acute myeloid leukemia, due to receive a stem cell transplant. The chain recombines TRBV18 with TRBJ2-5; a weak D match, TRBD2 (6 bases). The CDR3: CASAPRGNQETQYF. CDR3 sequence (DNA): TGTGCCAGCGCACCCCGGGGGAACCAAGAGACCCAGTACTTC.